A selection of T cell receptor beta chains follows, all from one sample in a study of blood T cell repertoires in COVID-19. Produced via immunoSEQ multiplex PCR; TCRdb's table is partial and in-frame only. The table lists 75,000 to 95,000 clones, over 65% of them singletons, with about 3.9% in the top ten. Sequences were obtained from peripheral blood. These receptors were collected from a man between 65 and 85 years old with COVID-19, enrolled during active disease. CDR3s include the opening cysteine and the closing phenylalanine or tryptophan. A D gene is named only where the DNA matches it firmly. Clone size is shown for a subset of rows, as once, few, many or a class of expanded clone.

j_gene	d_gene	v_gene	abundance	CDR3nt	CDR3aa
TRBJ2-7	-	TRBV9	-	TGTGCCAGCAGCGTAGGGCATTTTTCCTACGAGCAGTACTTC	CASSVGHFSYEQYF
TRBJ1-5	TRBD1	TRBV6-5	-	TGTGCCAGCAGCCCCGGGACAGGGGGTCAGCCCCAGCATTTT	CASSPGTGGQPQHF
TRBJ2-5	TRBD1	TRBV9	-	TGTGCCAGCAGCGTGGACAGGGACACAAGCACCCAGTACTTC	CASSVDRDTSTQYF
TRBJ2-7	-	TRBV4-1	-	TGCGCCAGCAGCCAAGGTCCGGGTAGGCAGTACTTC	CASSQGPGRQYF
TRBJ1-5	TRBD1	TRBV15	-	TGTGCCACCAGCAGAGATGCGGACAGGCCCCGAGGTCAGCCCCAGCATTTT	CATSRDADRPRGQPQHF
TRBJ2-6	TRBD1	TRBV4-3	-	TGCGCCAGCAGCCAGGGGACAGGGGGTACTGGGGCCAACGTCCTGACTTTC	CASSQGTGGTGANVLTF
TRBJ2-7	TRBD1	TRBV6-1	few	TGTGCCAGCAGTGAAGTCGGCAGGGGGTCCCACGAGCAGTACTTC	CASSEVGRGSHEQYF
TRBJ1-4	TRBD1	TRBV4-3	-	TGCGCCAGCAGCCAAGACCGGACAGGGGGGAATGAAAAACTGTTTTTT	CASSQDRTGGNEKLFF
TRBJ2-2	-	TRBV9	-	TGTGCCAGCAGCGTACGGGGGAAGAACACCGGGGAGCTGTTTTTT	CASSVRGKNTGELFF
TRBJ1-1	TRBD1	TRBV5-1	-	TGCGCCAGCAGTTTGAATTCCGGGACAGGGGGGACTGAAGCTTTCTTT	CASSLNSGTGGTEAFF
TRBJ2-7	-	TRBV3-1/TRBV3-2	-	TGTGCCAGCAGCCAAGATTGGAGTTCGGGGGAGCAGTACTTC	CASSQDWSSGEQYF
TRBJ2-2	TRBD1	TRBV18	-	TGTGCCAGCTCACTACGGACAGGAAGCAACACCGGGGAGCTGTTTTTT	CASSLRTGSNTGELFF
TRBJ2-1	-	TRBV10-1	-	TGCGCCAGCAGTGATCGGGGAGACCGGCCGGGGTCCTACAATGAGCAGTTCTTC	CASSDRGDRPGSYNEQFF
TRBJ1-1	-	TRBV14	-	TGTGCCAGCAGCCAAGAGGCCTTGACAGGAGAGAACACTGAAGCTTTCTTT	CASSQEALTGENTEAFF
TRBJ2-2	TRBD2	TRBV28	-	TGTGCCAGCAGTCGTACCGGACTAGTTACCGGGGAGCTGTTTTTT	CASSRTGLVTGELFF
TRBJ1-6	-	TRBV2	-	TGTGCCAGCACCGATCGCAGGGCTCCTAATTCACCCCTCCACTTT	CASTDRRAPNSPLHF